The 9 T cell receptor beta chains reported below all come from one sample, sequenced in a study of CD8 T cells in ankylosing spondylitis. Study results and caveats: Seemingly distinctive of ankylosing spondylitis blood was a TCR beta motif formed by eight highly homologous variants.

Their target antigens are unknown. TCRdb called the 5' RACE reads again in MiXCR, with one record for every CDR3 protein. Of roughly 370,000 distinct CDR3 sequences listed, more than 20% are singletons. Source material: blood, either unsorted or a sorted T cell fraction (not recorded which). Receptors were obtained from a male donor with ankylosing spondylitis.

V and J are TRBV4-3 and TRBJ1-2; D gene ambiguous. Trimming pared 0 bases from V and 4 bases from J, leaving 6 bases between. Looked up from germline, CDR1 is LGHNA and CDR2 is YSLEER. The CDR3 consists of 13 residues. The CDR3 is CASSQDLGYGYTF. In nucleotides, the CDR3 is TGCGCCAGCAGCCAAGATTTGGGCTATGGCTACACCTTC.

V usage is TRBV7-3 and J usage is TRBJ2-1; no clear D. The germline V gene has CDR1 SGHTA and CDR2 FQGTGA. The CDR3 is 12 residues long. Between the trimmed V and J ends, which lost 2 bases and 9 bases, there was a span of 8 bases. The DNA of the CDR3 is TGTGCCAGCAGCTTAGATACAGCTGAGCAGTTCTTC. The encoded protein is CASSLDTAEQFF. The complete variable domain, with remaining parts taken from reference TRBV7-3 and TRBJ2-1, reads GAGVSQTPSNKVTEKGKYVELRCDPISGHTALYWYRQSLGQGPEFLIYFQGTGAADDSGLPNDRFFAVRPEGSVSTLKIQRTERGDSAVYLCASSLDTAEQFFGPGTRLTVL.

This chain connects TRBV7-2 to TRBJ2-7, with D tentatively TRBD2 (5 bases). Between the trimmed V and J ends, which lost 1 base and 4 bases, there was a span of 8 bases. The germline V gene encodes CDR1 SGHTA and CDR2 FQGNSA. The CDR3 is 13 amino acids. CDR3: CASSLGGWYEQYF. Here the CDR3 DNA reads TGTGCCAGCAGCTTAGGCGGGTGGTACGAGCAGTACTTC.

The rearrangement links TRBV28 to TRBJ2-7, with 12 bases aligning to TRBD1. V lost 6 bases to trimming and J lost 1 base; unmatched junction nucleotides: 1. This CDR3 is built from 14 residues. Germline CDR1 and CDR2: MDHEN and SYDVKM. CDR3 protein: CASRGQGASYEQYF. The CDR3 nucleotides read TGTGCCAGCAGGGGACAGGGGGCGTCCTACGAGCAGTACTTC.

This clonotype came up a few times. The chain uses TRBV7-2 and TRBJ2-7, with D possibly TRBD2 on 6 matching bases. The ends were cut back, 7 bases at V and 2 bases at J, with 18 bases in the middle. Germline lookup yields CDR1 SGHTA and CDR2 FQGNSA. CDR3 length equals 15 residues. The CDR3: CASKVFGSATYEQYF. CDR3 coding DNA: TGTGCCAGCAAAGTCTTCGGGAGTGCCACCTACGAGCAGTACTTC.

This clonotype came up a few times. The chain joins TRBV7-2 to TRBJ2-2, with D perhaps matching TRBD1 (7 bases). CDR1 is SGHTA, CDR2 FQGNSA, per germline. The germline V and J ends were trimmed by 2 bases and 4 bases, with 11 bases remaining between them. This CDR3 is built from 15 residues. CDR3 DNA: TGTGCCAGCAGCTTAATCCAGGGGGGCACCGGGGAGCTGTTTTTT. Encoded protein: CASSLIQGGTGELFF.

This clonotype was detected only a few times. The chain uses TRBV6-1 and TRBJ2-7; perhaps TRBD2 as D (6 bases). Looked up from germline, CDR1 is MNHNS and CDR2 is SASEGT. The CDR3 runs 14 residues. With 6 bases removed from V and 5 bases from J, the gap between germline ends came to 17 bases. The CDR3 loop is CASSLGPEGHEQYF. As DNA, the CDR3 is TGTGCCAGCAGCCTGGGGCCGGAGGGCCACGAGCAGTACTTC.

This clonotype was seen a handful of times. CDR3 coding DNA: TGTGCCTGGAGTGTACTACAGGGTGGTGAAAAACTGTTTTTT. Its translation: CAWSVLQGGEKLFF. V and J are TRBV30 and TRBJ1-4; D may be TRBD1 (6 bases). The CDR3 is 14 residues long. With 0 bases removed from V and 7 bases from J, the gap between germline ends came to 12 bases. Germline CDR1 and CDR2: GTSNPN and SVGIG (reference sequence).

The rearrangement links TRBV5-5 to TRBJ1-2, with D uncertain. Germline V gene data show CDR1 as SGHKS and CDR2 as YYEKEE (reference sequence). Trimming left V 4 bases short and J 4 bases short, with 17 bases between. CDR3 size: 15 residues. The CDR3 here is CASSQSAGTLYGYTF. CDR3 nucleotide sequence: TGTGCCAGCAGCCAATCAGCCGGCACCCTCTATGGCTACACCTTC. The variable domain in full, completed from reference TRBV5-5 and TRBJ1-2, reads DAGVTQSPTHLIKTRGQQVTLRCSPISGHKSVSWYQQVLGQGPQFIFQYYEKEERGRGNFPDRFSARQFPNYSSELNVNALLLGDSALYLCASSQSAGTLYGYTFGSGTRLTVV.